Following are 22 T cell receptor beta chains from one sample sequenced in a study of control samples from healthy donors and cancer patients. Using immunoSEQ multiplex PCR, the repertoire was profiled, and TCRdb retains in-frame clones only, with some absent. The sample carries around 50,000 clones, 85% to 95% recorded once. Sequencing was performed on blood. Every receptor here comes from a man in his thirties or forties in good health.

Written as DNA, the CDR3 is TGTGCCCTCGAGTCAGGCCCAGAGCAGTACTTC. Amino acid sequence: CALESGPEQYF. The chain recombines TRBV30 with TRBJ2-7; no clear D. The CDR3 extends over 11 amino acids. V was pared by 8 bases and J by 7 bases, with 15 bases between. Germline CDR1 reads GTSNPN; CDR2 reads SVGIG (reference sequence). Full variable domain (remainder filled in from reference TRBV30 and TRBJ2-7): SQTIHQWPATLVQPVGSPLSLECTVEGTSNPNLYWYRQAAGRGLQLLFYSVGIGQISSEVPQNLSASRPQDRQFILSSKKLLLSDSGFYLCALESGPEQYFGPGTRLTVT.

The chain uses TRBV29-1 and TRBJ2-2, with TRBD2 as a possible D gene (6 bases). The CDR3 has 13 residues. Trimming shortened V by 3 bases and J by 7 bases, and 12 bases separated the two germline ends. Per germline, CDR1 SQVTM and CDR2 ANQGSEA. The CDR3 is CSVERLVDGELFF. As DNA, the CDR3 is TGCAGCGTTGAGAGACTAGTGGACGGGGAGCTGTTTTTT.

The V and J genes are TRBV19 and TRBJ1-4; tentatively, D is TRBD1 (5 bases). The V gene's germline CDR1 is LNHDA and CDR2 SQIVND (reference sequence). This CDR3 comprises 14 residues. Trimming shortened V by 4 bases and J by 5 bases, and 11 bases separated the two germline ends. The CDR3 region has the DNA TGTGCCAGTAGTACCCGGGACGGGAATGAAAAACTGTTTTTT. As protein: CASSTRDGNEKLFF.

The chain links TRBV5-3 to TRBJ1-5; possibly TRBD1 for D (6 bases). TRBV5-3 has ORF status, its function being uncertain. V lost 3 bases to trimming and J lost 4 bases, with 11 bases between them. The CDR3 contains 14 residues. The CDR3 DNA follows: TGTGCCAGAAGCTACCGAGGGGGGAATCAGCCCCAGCATTTT. Protein product: CARSYRGGNQPQHF.

J is TRBJ1-1 and V is TRBV30; TRBD1 aligns across 10 bases. J lost 6 bases, V lost 1 base, and 5 bases had no gene match. Germline loops: CDR1 GTSNPN, CDR2 SVGIG (reference sequence). CDR3 length equals 14 residues. The CDR3 reads CAWSAGTGVAEAFF. Here the CDR3 DNA reads TGTGCCTGGAGTGCTGGGACAGGGGTCGCTGAAGCTTTCTTT. The full variable domain, its missing parts supplied by reference TRBV30 and TRBJ1-1, is SQTIHQWPATLVQPVGSPLSLECTVEGTSNPNLYWYRQAAGRGLQLLFYSVGIGQISSEVPQNLSASRPQDRQFILSSKKLLLSDSGFYLCAWSAGTGVAEAFFGQGTRLTVV.

The chain uses TRBV29-1 and TRBJ1-1; D call uncertain. This CDR3 has 10 amino acids. V was pared by 5 bases and J by 4 bases, with 5 bases between. CDR1 SQVTM and CDR2 ANQGSEA come from the germline V gene. CDR3 nucleotides: TGCAGCGTTCTGGGCACTGAAGCTTTCTTT. This encodes CSVLGTEAFF.

The chain links TRBV28 to TRBJ2-1; 9 nucleotides align to TRBD2. In germline, CDR1 is MDHEN, CDR2 SYDVKM. The CDR3 extends over 17 amino acids. V shed 6 bases, J shed 7 bases, and the junction held 16 bases outside the gene matches. Written as DNA, the CDR3 is TGTGCCAGCAGATCTAGCGGGACGACAGGAAGGGGAAATGAGCAGTTCTTC. This sequence encodes CASRSSGTTGRGNEQFF.

V usage is TRBV15 and J usage is TRBJ1-6, with 7 nucleotides matching TRBD1. Per the germline V gene, CDR1 is LNHNV and CDR2 is YYDKDF (reference sequence). The CDR3 extends over 13 amino acids. J was trimmed by 8 bases and V by 3 bases; bases with no gene match: 1. The CDR3 loop is CATSRQGDSPLHF. Here the CDR3 DNA reads TGTGCCACCAGCAGGCAGGGGGATTCACCCCTCCACTTT.

The rearrangement links TRBV3-1 (or the pseudogene TRBV3-2) to TRBJ2-7; TRBD2 might be the D (5 bases). Germline CDR1 LGHDT, CDR2 YNNKEL (reference sequence). V was trimmed by 5 bases and J by 2 bases, leaving 13 bases between them. This CDR3 contains 14 residues. The DNA of the CDR3 is TGTGCCAGCAGCTCTTCCGGGGTACCCTACGAGCAGTACTTC. The encoded protein is CASSSSGVPYEQYF.

The chain combines TRBV6-1 with TRBJ2-5, with a possible D match to TRBD2 (5 bases). V was trimmed by 1 base and J by 0 bases, leaving 12 bases between them. CDR1 and CDR2 (germline): MNHNS, SASEGT. The CDR3 contains 16 residues. As DNA, the CDR3 is TGTGCCAGCAGTGAAGACAGCGGATTTTACCAAGAGACCCAGTACTTC. Translated, it gives CASSEDSGFYQETQYF.

The rearrangement joins TRBV19 to TRBJ2-7; TRBD1 agrees at 7 bases. The CDR3 totals 15 residues. Germline V lookup: CDR1 LNHDA, CDR2 SQIVND (reference sequence). Trimming cost V 6 bases and J 4 bases; bases outside gene matches: 12. CDR3 DNA sequence: TGTGCCAGTAGCCCAGGGGGTTCTAGCAGATACGAGCAGTACTTC. It codes for CASSPGGSSRYEQYF.

The V and J genes are TRBV27 and TRBJ1-3; the D is unclear. Looked up from germline, CDR1 is MNHEY and CDR2 is SMNVEV (reference sequence). Trimming pared 2 bases from V and 2 bases from J, leaving 7 bases between. The CDR3 covers 14 residues. CDR3 loop: CASSLAGTGNTIYF. CDR3 nucleotide sequence: TGTGCCAGCAGTTTAGCGGGGACTGGAAACACCATATATTTT.

This chain uses TRBV4-1 with TRBJ1-5, with D possibly matching TRBD1 (5 bases). Germline loops: CDR1 MGHRA, CDR2 YSYEKL. The V end was cut by 0 bases, the J end by 3 bases, with 12 bases between. The CDR3 runs to 16 residues. The CDR3 nucleotides read TGCGCCAGCAGCCAAGAGGGAGGGGTTTACAATCAGCCCCAGCATTTT. Protein sequence: CASSQEGGVYNQPQHF.

The count of this clone is one. The V and J genes are TRBV18 and TRBJ2-7, with D perhaps TRBD1 (6 bases). Germline lookup yields CDR1 KGHSH and CDR2 LQKENI. The CDR3 has 12 amino acids. V shed 3 bases and J shed 6 bases, with 9 bases lying between them. CDR3 region: CASSPDSREQYF. In DNA form, the CDR3 reads TGTGCCAGCTCACCGGACAGTCGCGAGCAGTACTTC.

V gene TRBV4-2 combines with J gene TRBJ1-3; D not certain. CDR1 and CDR2 (germline): LGHNA, YNFKEQ. The CDR3 consists of 14 residues. V gave up 0 bases and J gave up 0 bases, with 3 bases separating them. CDR3 sequence (DNA): TGTGCCAGCAGCCAAGAACCCTCTGGAAACACCATATATTTT. Its translation is CASSQEPSGNTIYF.

This clone was seen a single time. The chain links TRBV7-2 to TRBJ2-1; TRBD2 agrees at 10 bases. The J segment lost 6 bases and the V segment lost 0 bases, leaving 5 bases of the junction unmatched. This CDR3 is built from 16 residues. CDR1 SGHTA and CDR2 FQGNSA come from the germline V gene. The DNA of the CDR3 is TGTGCCAGCAGCTTAGCACTCACTAGCGGGGTCAATGAGCAGTTCTTC. It translates to CASSLALTSGVNEQFF.

This chain connects TRBV4-2 to TRBJ1-5, with D unclear. Germline V lookup: CDR1 LGHNA, CDR2 YNFKEQ. V shed 0 bases and J shed 4 bases, with 10 bases lying between them. CDR3 length: 15 amino acids. The CDR3 DNA follows: TGTGCCAGCAGCCAAGACGGAACGCCGAATCAGCCCCAGCATTTT. Translating it yields CASSQDGTPNQPQHF.

CDR3 DNA sequence: TGTGCCAGCAGTCTAGCGGGAGAGATCAATGAGCAGTTCTTC. As protein: CASSLAGEINEQFF. The chain has TRBV28 and TRBJ2-1; 10 bases fit TRBD2. Trimming cost V 5 bases and J 6 bases; bases outside gene matches: 4. The germline CDR1 and CDR2 sequences are MDHEN and SYDVKM. This CDR3 spans 14 amino acids.

This chain connects TRBV27 to TRBJ1-6; no firm D call. The CDR3 runs to 14 residues. Trimming left V 4 bases short and J 9 bases short, with 13 bases between. Germline assignment: CDR1 MNHEY and CDR2 SMNVEV (reference sequence). CDR3 residues: CASSSPTVGSPLHF. CDR3 in DNA: TGTGCCAGCAGTTCCCCGACGGTTGGTTCACCCCTCCACTTT.

J is TRBJ1-5 and V is TRBV10-3, with D unresolved. In germline, CDR1 is ENHRY, CDR2 SYGVKD. The ends were cut back, 3 bases at V and 2 bases at J, with 8 bases in the middle. The CDR3 spans 14 residues. CDR3 amino acids: CAISDNTGNQPQHF. The CDR3 region has the DNA TGTGCCATCAGTGACAACACGGGCAATCAGCCCCAGCATTTT.

The chain is built from TRBV2 and TRBJ2-5; D may be TRBD1 (6 bases). The CDR3 is 15 residues long. The germline V gene has CDR1 SNHLY and CDR2 FYNNEI. The V and J ends lost 5 bases and 3 bases respectively, with 16 bases between them. This CDR3 is CASSKTGTREETQYF. CDR3 sequence (DNA): TGTGCCAGCAGTAAAACCGGGACACGGGAAGAGACCCAGTACTTC.

This chain joins TRBV2 and TRBJ2-3; D is possibly TRBD2 (6 bases). The germline CDR1 and CDR2 sequences are SNHLY and FYNNEI. With 8 bases removed from V and 0 bases from J, the gap between germline ends came to 15 bases. This CDR3 is 15 amino acids long. The CDR3 protein is CASCRLEASTDTQYF. Here the CDR3 DNA reads TGTGCCAGCTGTCGACTAGAGGCTAGCACAGATACGCAGTATTTT.